Below are 24 T cell receptor beta chains sequenced from a single sample in a study of cytomegalovirus exposure and HLA in healthy donors (dated by TCRdb to about 2017). Library preparation used the immunoSEQ multiplex PCR assay. For the multiplex PCR, a mixture combining 60 forward primers for TCR Vbeta segments and 13 reverse primers for TCR Jbeta segments was used. Here the immuneACCESS table is served through TCRdb, limited to in-frame sequences with V and J called. Missing clones are a known gap in these copies; in checked studies unresolved V genes cover under half, and the rest lacks a known reason. For this sample there are over 150,000 clones; 77% appear just once. In total, the top ten clones hold roughly 7.5% of the sample. The specimen sequenced was PBMCs. The receptors stem from a male donor in good health and CMV-seropositive.

This clone has more than one count but fewer than ten. The V and J genes are TRBV19 and TRBJ2-5; TRBD1 might be the D (6 bases). The J call may not be correct, given that the DNA end is closer to TRBJ2-7. Germline V gene sequence: CDR1 LNHDA, CDR2 SQIVND (reference sequence). The CDR3 is made up of 13 amino acids. The CDR3 DNA reads TGTGCCAGTAGTATTGACAGGTCCTACGAGCAGTACTTC. This translates into CASSIDRSYEQYF.

The V gene is TRBV5-1, the J gene TRBJ2-3; 12 bases line up with TRBD2. CDR1 and CDR2 (germline): SGHRS, YFSETQ. V shed 6 bases and J 2 bases; nucleotides not matched to a gene: 10. The length of the CDR3 is 17 residues. The CDR3 DNA follows: TGCGCCAGCACCTCTAGGACTAGCGGGGTGTACACAGATACGCAGTATTTT. Protein sequence: CASTSRTSGVYTDTQYF.

The chain uses TRBV28 and TRBJ2-7; D perhaps matches TRBD2 (5 bases). V was clipped by 3 bases and J by 2 bases, with 14 bases between them. CDR1 is MDHEN, CDR2 SYDVKM, per germline. There are 15 residues in the CDR3. The CDR3 DNA reads as TGTGCCAGCAGTTTTTCAGTAGCGCCCACCTACGAGCAGTACTTC. Protein: CASSFSVAPTYEQYF.

This clone has a handful of counts. This chain connects TRBV28 to TRBJ1-2, with TRBD1 matching 7 bases. Trimming at V came to 8 bases and at J to 8 bases, leaving 8 bases not matched to a gene. The germline gives CDR1 MDHEN, CDR2 SYDVKM. The CDR3 contains 12 residues. For the CDR3, the DNA is TGTGCCAGCTCCTCCAGGGGGAGAGGCTACACCTTC. It yields the protein CASSSRGRGYTF.

This clone has just a few counts. This rearrangement joins TRBV6-1 to TRBJ1-2, with a weak D call TRBD1 (6 bases). This CDR3 has 14 residues. The V end lost 6 bases, the J end lost 4 bases, and 15 bases lay between the germline ends. The V gene's germline CDR1 is MNHNS and CDR2 SASEGT. The CDR3 nucleotides are TGTGCCAGCAGACCGACAGGAGCCTTCTATGGCTACACCTTC. This translates into CASRPTGAFYGYTF.

This clone was recorded only once. The chain joins TRBV6-6 to TRBJ2-7, with unresolved D. The V and J ends lost 5 bases and 3 bases respectively, with 8 bases between them. This CDR3 is 12 amino acids long. Germline assignment: CDR1 MNHNY and CDR2 SVGAGI (reference sequence). The CDR3 sequence: CASSHNIYEQYF. DNA of the CDR3: TGTGCCAGCAGTCATAACATCTACGAGCAGTACTTC.

This clone is a singleton in its sample. The chain employs TRBV11-1 and TRBJ2-2; 8 bases line up with TRBD1. This CDR3 has 15 amino acids. Germline trimming cut 4 bases from V and 3 bases from J; bases unmatched to any gene: 4. CDR1 and CDR2 from the germline V gene are SGHAT and FQDESV (reference sequence). CDR3: CASSYDRGYTGELFF. The CDR3 nucleotides are TGTGCCAGCAGCTACGACAGGGGATACACCGGGGAGCTGTTTTTT.

There are a few counts of this clone. V usage is TRBV29-1 and J usage is TRBJ1-4; D may be TRBD1 (6 bases). Trimming stripped 6 bases from V and 8 bases from J, with 13 bases between. Looked up from germline, CDR1 is SQVTM and CDR2 is ANQGSEA. The CDR3 covers 12 residues. The CDR3 bases are TGCAGCGTGCTCAGGGGAAACGAAAAACTGTTTTTT. Residues: CSVLRGNEKLFF.

The chain links TRBV25-1 to TRBJ2-2, with TRBD1 as a possible D gene (6 bases). Germline V gene lookup returns CDR1 MGHDK and CDR2 SYGVNS. The CDR3 sequence is 15 residues long. Trimming cost V 6 bases and J 6 bases, with 17 bases left between them. The CDR3 here is CASRPTGPQAGELFF. CDR3 nucleotide sequence: TGTGCCAGCAGGCCGACAGGCCCCCAAGCCGGGGAGCTGTTTTTT.

This clone was seen once. The V gene is TRBV7-3, the J gene TRBJ2-2; 14 nucleotides agree with TRBD2. After removal of 5 bases from V and 5 bases from J, the junction contained 7 bases not matched to a gene. The CDR3 contains 17 residues. The germline CDR1 and CDR2 sequences are SGHTA and FQGTGA. CDR3 DNA: TGTGCCAGCAGCCAGAGACTAGCGGGGGGGTCAACCGGGGAGCTGTTTTTT. Protein sequence: CASSQRLAGGSTGELFF.

This chain joins TRBV11-1 and TRBJ2-7; D remains unclear. The ends were cut back, 1 base at V and 0 bases at J, with 7 bases in the middle. The CDR3 runs to 14 residues. Germline V lookup: CDR1 SGHAT, CDR2 FQDESV (reference sequence). The CDR3 loop reads CASSLGVSSYEQYF. CDR3 nucleotides: TGTGCCAGCAGCTTAGGAGTTAGCTCCTACGAGCAGTACTTC.

The chain is built from TRBV7-6 and TRBJ2-5; D perhaps matches TRBD2 (5 bases). The V gene's germline CDR1 is SGHVS and CDR2 FNYEAQ. Trimming pared 4 bases from V and 1 base from J, leaving 10 bases between. CDR3 length: 14 residues. CDR3 protein: CASSSGGLQETQYF. CDR3 sequence (DNA): TGTGCCAGCAGCTCCGGCGGACTCCAAGAGACCCAGTACTTC.

In this sample, this clone turned up once. Here the CDR3 DNA reads TGTGCCAGCAGTGATCTGGGCCTCTCCGTAAATGAGCAGTTCTTC. Residues: CASSDLGLSVNEQFF. This chain links TRBV25-1 with TRBJ2-1; D ambiguous. This CDR3 comprises 15 residues. The germline V and J ends were trimmed by 3 bases and 7 bases, with 16 bases remaining between them. Germline lookup yields CDR1 MGHDK and CDR2 SYGVNS.

This sequence joins TRBV10-3 and TRBJ1-6, with TRBD1 as a possible D gene (5 bases). CDR3 size: 16 residues. Germline CDR1 is ENHRY and CDR2 is SYGVKD. Trimming removed 2 bases at V and 10 bases at J, with 18 bases between. The CDR3 sequence: CAISEEDARGNSPLHF. DNA for the CDR3: TGTGCCATCAGTGAGGAAGACGCACGGGGGAACTCACCCCTCCACTTT.

In its sample, this clone was seen a few times. The V gene is TRBV6-5, the J gene TRBJ1-2, with unresolved D. Looked up from germline, CDR1 is MNHEY and CDR2 is SVGAGI. The CDR3 has 14 amino acids. V was shortened by 5 bases and J by 1 base, with 11 bases between the two germline ends. The CDR3 loop reads CASSDDSSNYGYTF. CDR3 sequence (DNA): TGTGCCAGCAGTGACGATAGCAGTAACTATGGCTACACCTTC.

V usage is TRBV5-1 and J usage is TRBJ1-1; weak D call: TRBD1 (6 bases). Between the trimmed V and J ends, which lost 0 bases and 4 bases, there was a span of 16 bases. The V gene's germline CDR1 is SGHRS and CDR2 YFSETQ. The CDR3 covers 16 residues. CDR3 protein: CASSLAAGARGTEAFF. CDR3 DNA sequence: TGCGCCAGCAGCTTGGCTGCGGGGGCTCGAGGCACTGAAGCTTTCTTT.

The chain is built from TRBV2 and TRBJ2-1; TRBD2 matches 8 bases. The V gene end was trimmed by 2 bases and the J gene end by 9 bases; junction bases not matched to a gene: 12. This CDR3 spans 16 amino acids. Looked up from germline, CDR1 is SNHLY and CDR2 is FYNNEI. This CDR3 reads CASSERPGGGTGEQFF. The CDR3 DNA reads as TGTGCCAGCAGTGAAAGGCCCGGGGGGGGGACGGGTGAGCAGTTCTTC. Full variable domain (rest looked up from reference TRBV2 and TRBJ2-1): EPEVTQTPSHQVTQMGQEVILRCVPISNHLYFYWYRQILGQKVEFLVSFYNNEISEKSEIFDDQFSVERPDGSNFTLKIRSTKLEDSAMYFCASSERPGGGTGEQFFGPGTRLTVL.

The V call is TRBV5-1, the J call TRBJ1-2; 8 positions match TRBD1. Germline CDR1 reads SGHRS; CDR2 reads YFSETQ. The CDR3 runs 14 residues. The V segment lost 2 bases and the J segment 4 bases; nucleotides outside the gene matches: 4. CDR3 bases: TGCGCCAGCAGCTTAGGGGACAGGACCTATGGCTACACCTTC. This encodes CASSLGDRTYGYTF.

Only a few counts were recorded for this clone. V is TRBV5-1 and J is TRBJ1-1; 10 nucleotides agree with TRBD1. The CDR3 extends over 17 amino acids. Germline V gives CDR1 SGHRS, CDR2 YFSETQ. Unmatched junction bases numbered 9, after V lost 2 bases and J lost 2 bases. As DNA, the CDR3 is TGCGCCAGCAGCTTATCTTACCGGGACAGGGGTAACACTGAAGCTTTCTTT. This codes for CASSLSYRDRGNTEAFF.

On this clone: The sample holds other DNA sequences that translate to the same CDR3. The chain combines TRBV5-1 with TRBJ2-3; no clear D gene. Germline loops: CDR1 SGHRS, CDR2 YFSETQ. There are 12 residues in the CDR3. V was clipped by 2 bases and J by 3 bases, with 4 bases between them. The DNA for the CDR3 is TGCGCCAGCAGCTTATCGACAGATACGCAGTATTTT. Translation: CASSLSTDTQYF.

A single count supports this clone. The V gene is TRBV5-1, the J gene TRBJ1-1, with D maybe TRBD1 (6 bases). V was pared by 4 bases and J by 5 bases, with 15 bases between. Germline V gives CDR1 SGHRS, CDR2 YFSETQ. The CDR3 consists of 14 residues. The CDR3 sequence is CASSPTAGVTEAFF. CDR3 DNA: TGCGCCAGCAGCCCGACCGCAGGGGTAACTGAAGCTTTCTTT.

The V gene is TRBV30, the J gene TRBJ2-7, with 7 positions matching TRBD2. Trimming cost V 0 bases and J 6 bases; bases outside gene matches: 8. Germline CDR1 is GTSNPN and CDR2 is SVGIG (reference sequence). This CDR3 has 14 residues. In DNA form, the CDR3 reads TGTGCCTGGAGTGTGGCGCTAGCGGTGGGCGAGCAGTACTTC. Protein: CAWSVALAVGEQYF.

The sample holds a few counts of this clone. J is TRBJ1-1 and V is TRBV6-5; no reliable D call. The V end lost 8 bases, the J end lost 0 bases, and 10 bases lay between the germline ends. Germline lookup yields CDR1 MNHEY and CDR2 SVGAGI. The CDR3 extends over 13 amino acids. Written as DNA, the CDR3 is TGTGCCAGCTACCCGGGGATGAACACTGAAGCTTTCTTT. Translating it yields CASYPGMNTEAFF.

This clone was recorded only once. The CDR3 DNA reads as TGCGCCAGCAGCTTGTCCGGGACAGGGTACAATGAGCAGTTCTTC. This codes for CASSLSGTGYNEQFF. The rearrangement joins TRBV5-1 to TRBJ2-1; 9 bases are shared with TRBD1. This CDR3 has 15 amino acids. CDR1 and CDR2 (germline): SGHRS, YFSETQ. The junction had 3 bases not matched to a gene; V was cut back by 1 base and J by 4 bases.